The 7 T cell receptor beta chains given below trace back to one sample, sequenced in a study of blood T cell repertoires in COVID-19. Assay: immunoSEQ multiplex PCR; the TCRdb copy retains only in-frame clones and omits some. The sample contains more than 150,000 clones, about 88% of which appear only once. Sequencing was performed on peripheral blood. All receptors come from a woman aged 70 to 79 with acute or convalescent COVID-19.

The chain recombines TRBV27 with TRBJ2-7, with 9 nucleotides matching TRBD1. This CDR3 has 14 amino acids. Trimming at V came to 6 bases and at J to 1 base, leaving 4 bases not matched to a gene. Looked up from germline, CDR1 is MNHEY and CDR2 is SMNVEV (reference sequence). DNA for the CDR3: TGTGCCAGCAGACGACAGGGGGGATCCTACGAGCAGTACGTC. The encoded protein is CASRRQGGSYEQYV.

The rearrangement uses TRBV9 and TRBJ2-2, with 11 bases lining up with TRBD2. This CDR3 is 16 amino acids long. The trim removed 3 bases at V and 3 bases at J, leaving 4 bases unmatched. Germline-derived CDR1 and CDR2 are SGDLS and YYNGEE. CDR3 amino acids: CASSAVSGGDTGELFF. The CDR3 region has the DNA TGTGCCAGCAGCGCTGTTAGCGGGGGGGACACCGGGGAGCTGTTTTTT.

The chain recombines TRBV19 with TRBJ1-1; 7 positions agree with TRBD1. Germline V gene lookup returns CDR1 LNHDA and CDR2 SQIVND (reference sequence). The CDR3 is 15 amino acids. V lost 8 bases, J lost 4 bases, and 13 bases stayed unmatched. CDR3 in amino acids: CASCDTGDLPTEAFF. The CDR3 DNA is TGTGCCAGTTGTGACACAGGGGATCTTCCCACTGAAGCTTTCTTT.

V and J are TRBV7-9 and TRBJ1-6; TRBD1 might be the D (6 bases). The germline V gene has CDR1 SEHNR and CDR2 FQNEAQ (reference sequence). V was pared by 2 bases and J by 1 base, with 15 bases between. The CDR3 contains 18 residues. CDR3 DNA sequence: TGTGCCAGCAGCTTACTACTAGGGGGTGCGTCCTATAATTCACCCCTCCACTTT. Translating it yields CASSLLLGGASYNSPLHF.

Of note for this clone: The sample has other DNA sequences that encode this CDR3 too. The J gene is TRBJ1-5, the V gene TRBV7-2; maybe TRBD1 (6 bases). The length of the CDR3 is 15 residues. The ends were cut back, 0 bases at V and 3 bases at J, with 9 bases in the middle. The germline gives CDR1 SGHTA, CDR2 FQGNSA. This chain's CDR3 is CASSLAGQPNQPQHF. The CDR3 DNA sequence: TGTGCCAGCAGCTTAGCAGGACAGCCCAATCAGCCCCAGCATTTT.

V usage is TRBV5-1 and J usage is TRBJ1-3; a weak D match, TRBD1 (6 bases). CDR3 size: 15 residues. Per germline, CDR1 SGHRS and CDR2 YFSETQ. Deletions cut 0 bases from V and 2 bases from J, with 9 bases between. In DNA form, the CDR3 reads TGCGCCAGCAGCTTGGCAGGGGCCCCTGGAAACACCATATATTTT. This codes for CASSLAGAPGNTIYF.

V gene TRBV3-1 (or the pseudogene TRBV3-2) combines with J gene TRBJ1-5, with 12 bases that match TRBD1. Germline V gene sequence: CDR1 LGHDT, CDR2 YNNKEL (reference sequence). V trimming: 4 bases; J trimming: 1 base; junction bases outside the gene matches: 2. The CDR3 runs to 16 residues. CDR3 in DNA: TGTGCCAGCAGCCTCGGGACAGGGGGCAGCAATCAGCCCCAGCATTTT. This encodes CASSLGTGGSNQPQHF.